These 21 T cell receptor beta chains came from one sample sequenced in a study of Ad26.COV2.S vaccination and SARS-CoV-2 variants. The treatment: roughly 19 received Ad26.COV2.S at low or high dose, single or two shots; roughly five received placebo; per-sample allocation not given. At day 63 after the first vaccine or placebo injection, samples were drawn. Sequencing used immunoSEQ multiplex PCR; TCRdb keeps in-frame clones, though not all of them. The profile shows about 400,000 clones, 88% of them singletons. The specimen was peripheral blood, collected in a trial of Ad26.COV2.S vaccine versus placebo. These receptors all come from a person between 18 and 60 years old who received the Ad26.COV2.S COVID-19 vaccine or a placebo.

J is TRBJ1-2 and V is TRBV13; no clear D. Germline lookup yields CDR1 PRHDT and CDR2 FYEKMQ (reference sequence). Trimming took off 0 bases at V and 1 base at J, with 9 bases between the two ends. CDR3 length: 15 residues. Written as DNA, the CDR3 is TGTGCCAGCAGCTTAGGACATACAGTTAACTATGGCTACACCTTC. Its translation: CASSLGHTVNYGYTF.

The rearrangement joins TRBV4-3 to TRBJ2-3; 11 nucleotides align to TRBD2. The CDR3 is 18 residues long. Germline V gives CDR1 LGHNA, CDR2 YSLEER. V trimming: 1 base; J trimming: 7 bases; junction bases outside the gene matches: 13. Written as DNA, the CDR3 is TGCGCCAGCAGCCAAGTCCTTCATACTAGCGGGGGATTTCATACGCAGTATTTT. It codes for CASSQVLHTSGGFHTQYF.

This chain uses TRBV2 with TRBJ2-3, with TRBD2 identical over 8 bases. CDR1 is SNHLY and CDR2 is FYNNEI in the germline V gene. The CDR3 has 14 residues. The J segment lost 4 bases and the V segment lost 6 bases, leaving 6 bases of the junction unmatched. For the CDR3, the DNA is TGTGCCAGCAGACAACTCGGGGGGGCAGATACGCAGTATTTT. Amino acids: CASRQLGGADTQYF.

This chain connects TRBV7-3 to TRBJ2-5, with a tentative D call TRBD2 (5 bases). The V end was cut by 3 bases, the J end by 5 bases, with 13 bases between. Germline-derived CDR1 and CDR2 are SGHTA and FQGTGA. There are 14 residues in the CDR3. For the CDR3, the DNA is TGTGCCAGCAGCTTCTCTAGCCTCGGGGAGACCCAGTACTTC. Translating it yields CASSFSSLGETQYF.

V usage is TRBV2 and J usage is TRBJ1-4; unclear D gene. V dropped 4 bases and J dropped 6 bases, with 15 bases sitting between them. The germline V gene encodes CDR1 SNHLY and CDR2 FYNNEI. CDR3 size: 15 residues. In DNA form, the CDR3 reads TGTGCCAGCAGTGTACCTTACAGCTCCGATGAAAAACTGTTTTTT. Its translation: CASSVPYSSDEKLFF.

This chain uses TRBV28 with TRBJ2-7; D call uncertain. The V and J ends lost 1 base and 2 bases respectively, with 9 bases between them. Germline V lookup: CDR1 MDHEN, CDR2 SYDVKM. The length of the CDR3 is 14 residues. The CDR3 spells CASSLSGIAYEQYF. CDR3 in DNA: TGTGCCAGCAGTTTATCAGGAATCGCCTACGAGCAGTACTTC.

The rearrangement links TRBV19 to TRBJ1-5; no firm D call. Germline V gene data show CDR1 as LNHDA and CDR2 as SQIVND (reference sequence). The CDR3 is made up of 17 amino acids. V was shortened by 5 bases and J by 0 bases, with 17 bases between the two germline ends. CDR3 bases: TGTGCCAGTAGTTTTGAAGGGCCTGTTTATAGCAATCAGCCCCAGCATTTT. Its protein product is CASSFEGPVYSNQPQHF.

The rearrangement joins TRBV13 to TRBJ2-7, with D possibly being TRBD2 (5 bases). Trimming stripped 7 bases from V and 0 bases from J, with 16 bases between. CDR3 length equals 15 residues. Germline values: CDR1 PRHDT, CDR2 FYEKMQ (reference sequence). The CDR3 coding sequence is TGTGCCAGCACCATTTACGAGGGCTCCTCCTACGAGCAGTACTTC. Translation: CASTIYEGSSYEQYF.

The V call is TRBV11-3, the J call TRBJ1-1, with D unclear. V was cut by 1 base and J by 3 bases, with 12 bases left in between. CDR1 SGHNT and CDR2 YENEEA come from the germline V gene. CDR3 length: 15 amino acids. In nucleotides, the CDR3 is TGTGCCAGCAGCTTAGTCCGCCGGCCCTACACTGAAGCTTTCTTT. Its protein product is CASSLVRRPYTEAFF.

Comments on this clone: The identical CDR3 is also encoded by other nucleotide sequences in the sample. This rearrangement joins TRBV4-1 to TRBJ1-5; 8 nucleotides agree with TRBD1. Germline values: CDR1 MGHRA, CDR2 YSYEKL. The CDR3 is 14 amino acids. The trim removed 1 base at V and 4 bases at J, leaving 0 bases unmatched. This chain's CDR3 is CASSQGTGNQPQHF. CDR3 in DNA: TGCGCCAGCAGCCAAGGGACAGGGAATCAGCCCCAGCATTTT.

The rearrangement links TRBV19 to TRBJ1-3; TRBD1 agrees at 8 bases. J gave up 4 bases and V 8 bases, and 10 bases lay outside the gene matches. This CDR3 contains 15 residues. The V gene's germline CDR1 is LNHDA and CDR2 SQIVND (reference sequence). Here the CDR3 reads CASAGTGSAGNTIYF. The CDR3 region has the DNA TGTGCCAGTGCCGGGACAGGCTCGGCCGGAAACACCATATATTTT.

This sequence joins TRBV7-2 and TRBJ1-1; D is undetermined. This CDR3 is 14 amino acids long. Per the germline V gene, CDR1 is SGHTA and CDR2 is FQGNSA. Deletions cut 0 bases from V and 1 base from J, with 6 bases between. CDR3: CASSLAMRNTEAFF. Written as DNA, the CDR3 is TGTGCCAGCAGCTTAGCGATGCGGAACACTGAAGCTTTCTTT.

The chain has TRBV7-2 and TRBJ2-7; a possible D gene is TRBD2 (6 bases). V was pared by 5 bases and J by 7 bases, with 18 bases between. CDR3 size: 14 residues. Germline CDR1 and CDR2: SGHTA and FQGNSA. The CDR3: CASSAGTGVWEQYF. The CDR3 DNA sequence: TGTGCCAGCAGCGCCGGGACGGGAGTGTGGGAGCAGTACTTC.

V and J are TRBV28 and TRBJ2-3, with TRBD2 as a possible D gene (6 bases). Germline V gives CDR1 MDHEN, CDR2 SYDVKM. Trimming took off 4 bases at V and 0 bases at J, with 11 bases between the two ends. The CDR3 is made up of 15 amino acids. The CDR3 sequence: CASSSAGYSTDTQYF. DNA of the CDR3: TGTGCCAGCAGTTCCGCGGGGTATAGCACAGATACGCAGTATTTT.

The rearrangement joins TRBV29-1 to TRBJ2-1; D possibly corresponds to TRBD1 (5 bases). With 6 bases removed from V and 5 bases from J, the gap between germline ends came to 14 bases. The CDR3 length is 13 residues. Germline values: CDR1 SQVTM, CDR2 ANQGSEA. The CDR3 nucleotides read TGCAGCGTCGCCGCAACAGGAGACAATGAGCAGTTCTTC. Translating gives CSVAATGDNEQFF.

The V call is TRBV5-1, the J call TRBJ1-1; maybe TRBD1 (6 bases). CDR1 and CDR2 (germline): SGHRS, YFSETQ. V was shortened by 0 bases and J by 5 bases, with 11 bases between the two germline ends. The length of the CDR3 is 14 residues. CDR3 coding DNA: TGCGCCAGCAGCTTGGGCGGGGGGCTAACTGAAGCTTTCTTT. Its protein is CASSLGGGLTEAFF.

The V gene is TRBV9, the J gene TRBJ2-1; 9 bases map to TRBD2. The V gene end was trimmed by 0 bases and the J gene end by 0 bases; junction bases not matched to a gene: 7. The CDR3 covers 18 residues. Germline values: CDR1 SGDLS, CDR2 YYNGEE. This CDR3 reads CASSVGDRGGDSYNEQFF. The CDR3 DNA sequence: TGTGCCAGCAGCGTAGGGGACCGCGGGGGGGACTCCTACAATGAGCAGTTCTTC.

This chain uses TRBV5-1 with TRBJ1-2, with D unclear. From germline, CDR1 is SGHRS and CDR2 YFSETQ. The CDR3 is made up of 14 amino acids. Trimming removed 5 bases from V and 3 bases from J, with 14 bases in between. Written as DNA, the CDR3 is TGCGCCAGCAGAGGGATGATAGCGGACTATGGCTACACCTTC. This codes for CASRGMIADYGYTF.

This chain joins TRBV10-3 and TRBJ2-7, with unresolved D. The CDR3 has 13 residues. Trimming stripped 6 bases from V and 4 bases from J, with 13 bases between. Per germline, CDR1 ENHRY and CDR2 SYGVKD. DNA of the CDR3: TGTGCCATCAGGTGGGCAGCCGAGTACGAGCAGTACTTC. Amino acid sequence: CAIRWAAEYEQYF.

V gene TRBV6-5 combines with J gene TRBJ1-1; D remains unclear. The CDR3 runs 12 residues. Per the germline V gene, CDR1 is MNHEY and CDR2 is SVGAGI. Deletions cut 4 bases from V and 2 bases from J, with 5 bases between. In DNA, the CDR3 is TGTGCCAGCAGTTCGACCAACACTGAAGCTTTCTTT. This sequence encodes CASSSTNTEAFF.

The CDR3 region is CASSLTGNNEQFF. The CDR3 coding sequence is TGTGCCAGCAGCTTAACAGGAAACAATGAGCAGTTCTTC. The chain uses TRBV7-3 and TRBJ2-1; no definite D call. Germline V gives CDR1 SGHTA, CDR2 FQGTGA. Trimming took 0 bases from V and 5 from J, leaving 5 bases between them. This CDR3 has 13 residues.